A selection of T cell receptor beta chains follows, all from one sample in a study of blood T cell repertoires in COVID-19. Sequencing used immunoSEQ multiplex PCR; TCRdb keeps in-frame clones, though not all of them. The data hold more than 200,000 clones, with about 88% observed a single time. Sequencing was done on a sample of PBMCs or T cells enriched from blood (not recorded which). Receptor source: a woman aged 50 to 60 who had recovered from COVID-19. The CDR3 runs from the conserved cysteine through the conserved F or W. The D gene is left open where the match is weak. Not all rows give a size; the values are once, few, many and, for expanded clones, a class.

d_gene	v_gene	abundance	j_gene	CDR3aa	CDR3nt
.	TRBV27	.	TRBJ2-7	CASSSGTPYEQYF	TGTGCCAGCAGTTCCGGGACACCCTACGAGCAGTACTTC
.	TRBV7-2	.	TRBJ2-5	CASTQSRHQETQYF	TGTGCCAGCACCCAAAGCAGGCACCAAGAGACCCAGTACTTC
TRBD1	TRBV27	.	TRBJ1-2	CASSSTGTGGGGYTF	TGTGCCAGCAGTTCGACCGGGACAGGGGGTGGTGGCTACACCTTC
.	TRBV18	.	TRBJ2-1	CASSPVDSSYNEQFF	TGTGCCAGCTCACCAGTCGACAGCTCCTACAATGAGCAGTTCTTC
.	TRBV3-1/TRBV3-2	.	TRBJ1-4	CASSPTATNEKLFF	TGTGCCAGCAGCCCGACAGCAACTAATGAAAAACTGTTTTTT
TRBD1	TRBV4-3	.	TRBJ1-1	CASSQVGSGRGDEAFF	TGCGCCAGCAGCCAAGTAGGTAGTGGCAGGGGGGATGAAGCTTTCTTT
TRBD2	TRBV7-3	.	TRBJ2-7	CASSLAGGSSYEQYF	TGTGCCAGCAGCCTCGCGGGAGGATCTTCCTACGAGCAGTACTTC
.	TRBV28	few	TRBJ2-1	CASNDPRGRRNEQFF	TGTGCCAGCAACGACCCCCGGGGGAGGAGGAATGAGCAGTTCTTC
.	TRBV10-3	.	TRBJ1-5	CATTDSNQPQHF	TGTGCCACCACAGACAGCAATCAGCCCCAGCATTTT
TRBD2	TRBV28	.	TRBJ2-1	CATSGGNWGEQFF	TGTGCCACCTCGGGGGGGAATTGGGGTGAGCAGTTCTTC
TRBD1	TRBV30	.	TRBJ1-5	CAWSEGGPQPQHF	TGTGCCTGGAGCGAAGGGGGCCCTCAGCCCCAGCATTTT
.	TRBV30	.	TRBJ2-1	CAWSGVNNEQFF	TGTGCCTGGAGTGGCGTAAACAATGAGCAGTTCTTC
TRBD1	TRBV10-3	once	TRBJ2-5	CAISPGQSETQYF	TGTGCCATCAGTCCGGGACAGTCAGAGACCCAGTACTTC
TRBD2	TRBV7-2	.	TRBJ2-7	CASSPGGLAGALYEQYF	TGTGCCAGCAGCCCAGGGGGCCTAGCGGGAGCCCTCTACGAGCAGTACTTC
.	TRBV2	.	TRBJ1-1	CASSFEPGHSVF	TGTGCCAGCAGCTTCGAACCGGGACACAGCGTGTTT
TRBD2	TRBV7-3	.	TRBJ2-2	CASSFGGSGRSGELFF	TGTGCCAGCAGCTTCGGCGGCTCCGGGAGGTCCGGGGAGCTGTTTTTT
TRBD2	TRBV5-4	.	TRBJ2-7	CASSLGTSGRSSYEQYF	TGTGCCAGCAGCTTGGGGACTAGCGGCCGAAGCTCCTACGAGCAGTACTTC
.	TRBV7-3	.	TRBJ2-7	CASSLTNSGYEQYF	TGTGCCAGCAGCTTAACGAATTCCGGCTACGAGCAGTACTTC
TRBD1	TRBV5-4	.	TRBJ2-7	CASSLPGQGYYEQYF	TGTGCCAGCAGCTTACCGGGACAGGGGTACTACGAGCAGTACTTC
.	TRBV6-4	.	TRBJ1-1	CASSDVDRGEAFF	TGTGCCAGCAGTGACGTAGACCGGGGTGAAGCTTTCTTT
.	TRBV14	.	TRBJ1-2	CASSRGGNGYTF	TGTGCCAGCAGCCGAGGGGGAAATGGCTACACCTTC
TRBD2	TRBV2	few	TRBJ2-7	CASTYETGGPYEQYF	TGTGCCAGCACCTACGAGACGGGAGGGCCATACGAGCAGTACTTC
.	TRBV4-1	.	TRBJ1-6	CASSQRGGVLSYNSPLHF	TGCGCCAGCAGCCAGAGGGGGGGAGTTCTATCCTATAATTCACCCCTCCACTTT
.	TRBV19	.	TRBJ2-7	CASSSSATYEQYF	TGTGCCAGTAGTTCGTCCGCTACCTACGAGCAGTACTTC
.	TRBV27	.	TRBJ2-7	CASSLGGNEQYF	TGTGCCAGCAGTTTAGGGGGGAATGAGCAGTACTTC
.	TRBV30	.	TRBJ1-1	CAWISGNTEAFF	TGTGCCTGGATCTCAGGGAACACTGAAGCTTTCTTT
TRBD2	TRBV5-4	.	TRBJ2-5	CASSLGTSGRFQETQYF	TGTGCCAGCAGCTTGGGGACTAGCGGGAGGTTTCAAGAGACCCAGTACTTC
TRBD1	TRBV3-1/TRBV3-2	.	TRBJ1-2	CASSQGGWWTGAAPNYGYTF	TGTGCCAGCAGCCAAGGTGGGTGGTGGACAGGGGCCGCTCCTAACTATGGCTACACCTTC
.	TRBV2	.	TRBJ2-2	CASSEAYRAGELFF	TGTGCCAGCAGTGAAGCGTACAGGGCCGGGGAGCTGTTTTTT
.	TRBV5-1	.	TRBJ2-3	CASSSEGHGTQYF	TGCGCCAGCAGCTCCGAGGGCCATGGGACGCAGTATTTT
TRBD1	TRBV3-1/TRBV3-2	.	TRBJ2-1	CASSHRDRDDEQFF	TGTGCCAGCAGCCACCGGGACAGGGACGATGAGCAGTTCTTC
.	TRBV28	.	TRBJ1-5	CASSSQGTGNQPQHF	TGTGCCAGCAGTTCCCAGGGGACGGGAAATCAGCCCCAGCATTTT
.	TRBV28	.	TRBJ1-2	CASSTGDYGYTF	TGTGCCAGCAGCACCGGGGACTATGGCTACACCTTC
TRBD2	TRBV6-4	.	TRBJ2-7	CASSPLAGLPWGYEQYF	TGTGCCAGCAGCCCACTAGCGGGCCTCCCATGGGGCTACGAGCAGTACTTC
.	TRBV5-1	.	TRBJ1-2	CASSLVGARYGYTF	TGCGCCAGCAGCTTGGTGGGGGCGAGGTATGGCTACACCTTC
TRBD2	TRBV7-2	.	TRBJ2-1	CASSFASGRENEQFF	TGTGCCAGCAGCTTTGCTAGCGGGAGGGAAAATGAGCAGTTCTTC
.	TRBV5-5	few	TRBJ1-4	CASSFLGGKGNEKLFF	TGTGCCAGCAGCTTTCTCGGGGGGAAGGGTAATGAAAAACTGTTTTTT
.	TRBV30	.	TRBJ2-2	CAWTKGVRTGELFF	TGTGCCTGGACGAAGGGAGTTCGAACCGGGGAGCTGTTTTTT
.	TRBV20-1	many	TRBJ1-1	CSASIRGGYTEAFF	TGCAGTGCTAGTATCCGGGGGGGGTACACTGAAGCTTTCTTT
.	TRBV6-5	.	TRBJ1-3	CASTGSFSGNTIYF	TGTGCCAGCACGGGGAGCTTCTCTGGAAACACCATATATTTT
TRBD2	TRBV11-3	once	TRBJ2-3	CASSPGTSVDTQYF	TGTGCCAGCAGCCCCGGGACTAGCGTTGATACGCAGTATTTT
.	TRBV19	.	TRBJ1-2	CASSISGVSNPYGYTF	TGTGCCAGTAGTATATCAGGGGTCAGCAACCCCTATGGCTACACCTTC